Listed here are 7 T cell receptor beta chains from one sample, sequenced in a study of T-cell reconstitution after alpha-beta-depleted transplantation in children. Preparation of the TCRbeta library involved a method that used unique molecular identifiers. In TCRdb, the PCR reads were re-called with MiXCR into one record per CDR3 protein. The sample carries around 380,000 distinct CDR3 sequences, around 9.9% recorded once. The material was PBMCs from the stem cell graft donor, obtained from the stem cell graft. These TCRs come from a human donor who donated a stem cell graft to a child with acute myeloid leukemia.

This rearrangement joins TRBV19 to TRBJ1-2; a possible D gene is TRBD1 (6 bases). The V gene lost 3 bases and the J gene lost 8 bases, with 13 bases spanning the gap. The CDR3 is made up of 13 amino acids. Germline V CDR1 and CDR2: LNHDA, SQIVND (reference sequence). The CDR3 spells CASSIIQGRGYTF. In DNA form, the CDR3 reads TGTGCCAGTAGTATTATTCAGGGGCGAGGCTACACCTTC.

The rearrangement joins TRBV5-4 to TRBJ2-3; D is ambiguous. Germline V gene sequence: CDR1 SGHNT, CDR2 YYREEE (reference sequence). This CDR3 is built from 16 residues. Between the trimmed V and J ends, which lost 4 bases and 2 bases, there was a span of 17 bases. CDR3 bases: TGTGCCAGCAGCCCCGGGTTGGCGGTACTCACAGATACGCAGTATTTT. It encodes CASSPGLAVLTDTQYF. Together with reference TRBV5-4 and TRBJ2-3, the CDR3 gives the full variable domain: ETGVTQSPTHLIKTRGQQVTLRCSSQSGHNTVSWYQQALGQGPQFIFQYYREEENGRGNFPPRFSGLQFPNYSSELNVNALELDDSALYLCASSPGLAVLTDTQYFGPGTRLTVL.

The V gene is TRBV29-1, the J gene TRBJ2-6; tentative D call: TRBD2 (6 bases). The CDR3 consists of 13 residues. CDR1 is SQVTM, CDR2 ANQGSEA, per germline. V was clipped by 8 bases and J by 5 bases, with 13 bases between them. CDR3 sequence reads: CSYLGGRANVLTF. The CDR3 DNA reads TGCAGCTACCTCGGCGGGAGGGCCAACGTCCTGACTTTC.

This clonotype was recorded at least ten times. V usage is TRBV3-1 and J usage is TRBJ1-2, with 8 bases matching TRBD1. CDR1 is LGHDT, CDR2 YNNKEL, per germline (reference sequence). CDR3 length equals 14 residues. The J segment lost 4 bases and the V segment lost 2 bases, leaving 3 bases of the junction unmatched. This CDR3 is CASSQRDRSYGYTF. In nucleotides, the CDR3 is TGTGCCAGCAGCCAACGGGACAGGAGCTATGGCTACACCTTC.

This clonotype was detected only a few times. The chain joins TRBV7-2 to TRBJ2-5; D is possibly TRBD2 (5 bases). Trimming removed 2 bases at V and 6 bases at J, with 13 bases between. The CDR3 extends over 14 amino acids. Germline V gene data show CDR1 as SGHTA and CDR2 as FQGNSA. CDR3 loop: CASSLFRGGQTQYF. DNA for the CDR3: TGTGCCAGCAGCTTATTCCGGGGTGGCCAGACCCAGTACTTC.

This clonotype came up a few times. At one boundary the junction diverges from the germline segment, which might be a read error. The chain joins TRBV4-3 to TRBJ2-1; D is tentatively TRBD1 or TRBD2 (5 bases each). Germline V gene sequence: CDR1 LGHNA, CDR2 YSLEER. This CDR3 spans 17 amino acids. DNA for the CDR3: TGCGCCAGCAGCCAATACACACCCGGGACCTCCGACAATGAGCAGTTCTTC. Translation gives CASSQYTPGTSDNEQFF.

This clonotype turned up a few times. DNA of the CDR3: TGTGCCAGCAGCTTGGTAGGCTACCGATCAGGGGCTCTTGGCTATGGCTACACCTTC. Amino acid sequence: CASSLVGYRSGALGYGYTF. The rearrangement links TRBV5-6 to TRBJ1-2; tentatively, D is TRBD1 (6 bases). CDR3 length equals 19 residues. Germline V lookup: CDR1 SGHDT, CDR2 YYEEEE. V lost 0 bases, J lost 4 bases, and 25 bases lay in between.